These 6 T cell receptor beta chains share one sample of origin, sequenced in a study of beta chain features in type 1 diabetes (dated by TCRdb to 2017 to 2018). For these receptors, no antigen is known. Library preparation was by the immunoSEQ multiplex PCR assay. The entire amount of isolated RNA was reverse transcribed using the High Capacity cDNA Reverse Transcription Kit, so the sequenced TCRB transcripts were expressed ones. Drawn from immuneACCESS, this table holds only the in-frame rearrangements with V and J called that TCRdb kept. Clones are partly lost; checked studies trace under half to an unresolved V gene and leave the rest unexplained. Counted in this sample were around 710,000 clones; roughly an eighth of them appeared once. The ten largest account for around 0.12% of the sample. What the work shows at the level of the full study, not this receptor alone: A moderate but significant shortening of TCRB CDR3 length was observed in type 1 diabetes patients in all four CD4+ subsets.

The specimen sequenced was naive CD4+ T cells from blood. The cell subset or site tag for this specimen amounts to: true naive CD4+ T cells. These receptors all stem from a man aged 30-40 years with type 1 diabetes.

This clone showed up just a few times. The chain couples TRBV9 to TRBJ1-2, with a possible D match to TRBD1 (6 bases). V lost 2 bases and J lost 5, with 19 bases in between. Germline loops: CDR1 SGDLS, CDR2 YYNGEE. This CDR3 has 16 residues. Here the CDR3 reads CASSVKQGGSRYGYTF. Here the CDR3 DNA reads TGTGCCAGCAGCGTCAAACAGGGAGGGAGTAGGTATGGCTACACCTTC.

The sample holds a few counts of this clone. The chain has TRBV5-1 and TRBJ1-6, with D unresolved. V dropped 0 bases and J dropped 11 bases, with 9 bases sitting between them. This CDR3 is built from 13 residues. Germline assignment: CDR1 SGHRS and CDR2 YFSETQ. The CDR3 loop reads CASSLVGTTPLHF. The CDR3 DNA is TGCGCCAGCAGCTTGGTGGGTACAACACCCCTCCACTTT.

This sequence joins TRBV6-5 and TRBJ1-1; weak D call: TRBD1 (5 bases). Looked up from germline, CDR1 is MNHEY and CDR2 is SVGAGI. V lost 6 bases and J 5 bases, leaving 10 bases between the germline ends. The CDR3 consists of 12 residues. CDR3 sequence: CASRKRGTEAFF. Here the CDR3 DNA reads TGTGCCAGCAGGAAAAGGGGTACTGAAGCTTTCTTT.

The chain is built from TRBV30 and TRBJ2-1; 7 positions agree with TRBD2. CDR1 and CDR2 from the germline V gene are GTSNPN and SVGIG (reference sequence). After removal of 1 base from V and 9 bases from J, the junction contained 9 bases not matched to a gene. The CDR3 has 14 residues. CDR3 sequence: CAWSDGGGRFEQFF. CDR3 sequence (DNA): TGTGCCTGGAGTGATGGCGGGGGTAGGTTTGAGCAGTTCTTC.

This clone has a handful of counts. V gene TRBV15 combines with J gene TRBJ1-2; D not certain. Germline loops: CDR1 LNHNV, CDR2 YYDKDF (reference sequence). V was cut by 3 bases and J by 0 bases, with 11 bases left in between. The CDR3 extends over 15 amino acids. The CDR3 loop reads CATSRDRTSNYGYTF. CDR3 nucleotides: TGTGCCACCAGCAGGGATAGGACGTCTAACTATGGCTACACCTTC.

The J gene is TRBJ1-5, the V gene TRBV5-6, with D unclear. Germline CDR1 SGHDT, CDR2 YYEEEE. The CDR3 consists of 14 residues. V was trimmed by 5 bases and J by 2 bases, leaving 11 bases between them. CDR3 nucleotides: TGTGCCAGCAGGATGTGGGCAGGCAATCAGCCCCAGCATTTT. It yields the protein CASRMWAGNQPQHF.